This TCR beta chain was observed in a study of T cells in Graves' hyperthyroidism and ophthalmopathy. Study as a whole: It was at initial diagnosis, before any treatment, that peripheral blood was collected.

With respect to this clonotype: Its antigen is not known.

Whole-study results and caveats: Ophthalmopathy, as predicted by the model, came a median about six months after the prediction.

CDR3 size: 15 residues. The V gene end was trimmed by 5 bases and the J gene end by 3 bases; junction bases not matched to a gene: 6. CDR1 is SGHTA and CDR2 is FQGTGA in the germline V gene. Regions amplified from RNA transcripts were the TCR beta CDR3 regions. When the TCR CDR3 underwent first-round RT-PCR, the HTBI primer set was used. TCRdb used MiXCR to reprocess the multiplex PCR reads, holding one entry per CDR3 protein. The data hold 600,000 to 650,000 distinct CDR3 sequences, with 15% to 20% observed a single time. Source material: blood. This rearrangement joins TRBV7-3 to TRBJ2-2; 7 nucleotides align to TRBD1. This sequence originates from a woman aged 25 to 39 with Graves' hyperthyroidism. CDR3 bases: TGTGCCAGCAGCGAAACAGGGGCTGACACCGGGGAGCTGTTTTTT. Encoded protein: CASSETGADTGELFF.